This T cell receptor beta chain was found in a study of T-cell memory formation after mild COVID-19. Overall study results and limits: The second-wave clones peaking on day 37 were not confirmed as SARS-CoV-2-specific. While clones contracting from day 15 to 85 were balanced between CD4 and CD8, later expanders leaned CD4+. Cross-reactive memory appears to have joined, as suggested by some responding clones showing up in pre-infection memory.

There are many counts of this clonotype. What it binds is not known. Constant-segment primers served in 5'RACE that generated TCR alpha and TCR beta cDNA libraries bearing sample barcodes and UMIs. TCRdb re-called the 5' RACE reads with MiXCR, one entry per CDR3 protein. This table has about 320,000 distinct CDR3 sequences, approximately 14% appearing once. Trimming cost V 1 base and J 9 bases, with 14 bases left between them. Germline V gene lookup returns CDR1 SGHDT and CDR2 YYEEEE. CDR3 length: 14 residues. The sequence came from a young man who had mild COVID-19 (a few samples of this study predate the infection). Cell type and time point are not known. Sequenced sample: PBMCs or a T cell subset sorted from them (not recorded which). The rearrangement links TRBV5-6 to TRBJ2-1; D is possibly TRBD2 (7 bases). The CDR3 DNA reads as TGTGCCAGCAGCTTGTGGGGGGGGCCGGTTGAGCAGTTCTTC. Protein: CASSLWGGPVEQFF.